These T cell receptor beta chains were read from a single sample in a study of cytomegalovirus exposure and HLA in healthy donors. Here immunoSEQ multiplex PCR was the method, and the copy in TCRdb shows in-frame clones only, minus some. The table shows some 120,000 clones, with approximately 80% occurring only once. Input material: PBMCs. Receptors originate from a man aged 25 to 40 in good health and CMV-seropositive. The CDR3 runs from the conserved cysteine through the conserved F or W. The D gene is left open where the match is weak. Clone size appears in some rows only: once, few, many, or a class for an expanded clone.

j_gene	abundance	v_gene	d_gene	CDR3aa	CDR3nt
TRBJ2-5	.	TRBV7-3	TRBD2	CASSSGGIPETQYF	TGTGCCAGCAGCTCCGGGGGGATACCAGAGACCCAGTACTTC
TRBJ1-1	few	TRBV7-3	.	CASSLQAGAEAFF	TGTGCCAGCAGCTTACAGGCGGGGGCTGAAGCTTTCTTT
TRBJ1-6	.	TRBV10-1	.	CASSELRNSPLHF	TGCGCCAGCAGTGAATTGAGGAATTCACCCCTCCACTTT
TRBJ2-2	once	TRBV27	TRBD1	CASSLRQGYTGELFF	TGTGCCAGCAGTTTAAGACAGGGGTACACCGGGGAGCTGTTTTTT
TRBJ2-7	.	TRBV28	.	CASNPGTRSYEQYF	TGTGCCAGCAATCCCGGGACTCGCTCCTACGAGCAGTACTTC
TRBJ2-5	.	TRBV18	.	CASSSGQLETQYF	TGTGCCAGCTCATCAGGACAGTTAGAGACCCAGTACTTC
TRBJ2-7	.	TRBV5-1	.	CASRQTPGNEQYF	TGCGCCAGCAGACAAACCCCAGGGAACGAGCAGTACTTC
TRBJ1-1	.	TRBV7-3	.	CASSLVPGASGEAFF	TGTGCCAGCAGCTTGGTCCCAGGGGCCTCTGGTGAAGCTTTCTTT
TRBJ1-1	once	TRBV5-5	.	CASSPRAGLNTEAFF	TGTGCCAGCAGCCCGAGGGCGGGGCTGAACACTGAAGCTTTCTTT
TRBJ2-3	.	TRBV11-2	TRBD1	CASSLEANLRDRVKDTQYF	TGTGCCAGCAGCTTAGAGGCCAATCTCCGGGACAGGGTGAAAGATACGCAGTATTTT
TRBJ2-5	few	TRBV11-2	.	CASSLDTRTQYF	TGTGCCAGCAGCTTAGATACGCGGACCCAGTACTTC
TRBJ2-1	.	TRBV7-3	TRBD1	CASSPQGPPGLRPGNEQFF	TGTGCCAGCAGCCCACAGGGGCCGCCAGGACTTAGACCAGGCAATGAGCAGTTCTTC